The rows below give T cell receptor beta chains drawn from one sample of a study of response to subunit inactivated influenza vaccine. Each CDR3 protein gets one entry after TCRdb re-called the RT-PCR reads with MiXCR. The profile shows roughly 780,000 distinct CDR3 sequences, 18% of them singletons. Sequences were derived from PBMCs from blood, sampled about 5 days after vaccination. The receptors were gathered from a middle-aged man who received an inactivated influenza vaccine. CDR3s include the opening cysteine and the closing phenylalanine or tryptophan. The order of the fields is V gene, D gene, J gene, clone size, CDR3 DNA, CDR3 protein. A D gene is named only where the DNA matches it firmly. Clone size appears in some rows only: once, few, many, or a class for an expanded clone.

>TRBV19|TRBD1|TRBJ2-7|few
TGTGCCAGTAGCTTCGGGACAGGGAACCCCTACGAGCAGTACTTC
CASSFGTGNPYEQYF
>TRBV5-6|-|TRBJ1-1|few
TGTGCCAGCAGCACTCGACGGGCGCAGAACACTGAAGCTTTCTTT
CASSTRRAQNTEAFF
>TRBV4-3|TRBD2|TRBJ2-1|-
TGCGCCAGCAGCCAAGCCGGCGGGAGGTACAATGAGCAGTTCTTC
CASSQAGGRYNEQFF
>TRBV20-1|-|TRBJ2-1|few
TGCAGTGCTTCCCCCCGCGGCCCCTACAATGAGCAGTTCTTC
CSASPRGPYNEQFF
>TRBV20-1|-|TRBJ2-1|-
TGCAGTGCTAGAGATTGGGACTCCTACAATGAGCAGTTCTTC
CSARDWDSYNEQFF
>TRBV3-1|-|TRBJ2-3|few
TGTGCCAGCACCCCCCCCGGACAAATTGCGGGAGATACGCAGTATTTT
CASTPPGQIAGDTQYF
>TRBV5-1|TRBD1|TRBJ2-3|many
TGCGCCAGCAGCATCGGACAGGGGGTAGATACGCAGTATTTT
CASSIGQGVDTQYF
>TRBV25-1|TRBD1|TRBJ1-6|-
TGTGCCAGCAGTGATGACAGGGGTATTTCACCCCTCCACTTT
CASSDDRGISPLHF
>TRBV11-2|TRBD2|TRBJ2-3|-
TGTGCCAGCAGCTTATCCCGGGCGGGAGTTCTCTCTCGCACAGATACGCAGTATTTT
CASSLSRAGVLSRTDTQYF
>TRBV12-3/TRBV12-4|TRBD1|TRBJ1-2|-
TGTGCCAGCAACCCAGGGGGCGCGATTGGTTATGGCTACACCTTC
CASNPGGAIGYGYTF
>TRBV10-3|-|TRBJ2-5|-
TGTGCCACCGGGGAGCAGACCCAGTCGGGGGCCCAGTACTTC
CATGEQTQSGAQYF
>TRBV20-1|TRBD1|TRBJ2-7|-
TGCAGTGTTAGCCGGGACAGGGGCTACGAGCAGTACTTC
CSVSRDRGYEQYF
>TRBV7-9|TRBD1|TRBJ1-4|-
TGTGCCAGCAGCCCCCGACAGGGAATTAATGAAAAACTGTTTTTT
CASSPRQGINEKLFF
>TRBV12-3/TRBV12-4|-|TRBJ2-1|few
TGTGCCAGCTGGGACCACCTTTACAATGAGCAGTTCTTC
CASWDHLYNEQFF
>TRBV27|-|TRBJ1-1|-
TGTGCCAGCAGTTTTGGCGGCAGGACAGCTTTCTTT
CASSFGGRTAFF
>TRBV5-1|-|TRBJ2-7|few
TGCGCCAGCAGCTTGGGGGGGGCCTTCTCCTACGAGCAGTACTTC
CASSLGGAFSYEQYF
>TRBV4-2|-|TRBJ1-5|-
TGTGCCAGCAGCCAAGAGGAGGCAGGACAGCCCCAGCATTTT
CASSQEEAGQPQHF
>TRBV4-2|-|TRBJ2-3|few
TGTGCCAGCAGCCAAGATAGAGCCCTCCGGCGGCCCGATACGCAGTATTTT
CASSQDRALRRPDTQYF
>TRBV4-3|-|TRBJ2-5|few
TGCGCCAGCAGCCAAGATTGGGGTGACCAAGAGACCCAGTACTTC
CASSQDWGDQETQYF
>TRBV7-2|TRBD1|TRBJ1-6|few
TGTGCCAGCAGCTTCCGGGACAGGGGGCGTTCACCCCTCCACTTT
CASSFRDRGRSPLHF
>TRBV2|TRBD2|TRBJ2-2|-
TGTGCCAGCATTCGTAGCGGGGGTCTCGCGAACACCGGGGAGCTGTTTTTT
CASIRSGGLANTGELFF
>TRBV4-2|-|TRBJ2-7|few
TGTGCCAGCAGCCAAGGGGGGCCGGGCCTCTACGAGCAGTACTTC
CASSQGGPGLYEQYF
>TRBV11-1|-|TRBJ2-1|few
TGTGCCAGCAGCCCTACGACAAGTTTCAGTTTGGCGTGGAATGAGCAGTTCTTC
CASSPTTSFSLAWNEQFF
>TRBV18|-|TRBJ1-4|-
TGTGCCAGCTCACTCACGGCCCACACTAATGAAAAACTGTTTTTT
CASSLTAHTNEKLFF
>TRBV12-3/TRBV12-4|-|TRBJ1-1|few
TGTGCCAGCGCGTTTCAGGCAGGGAACACTGAAGCTTTCTTT
CASAFQAGNTEAFF
>TRBV7-2|-|TRBJ1-6|few
TGTGCCAGCAGCCCCGGGCAGGGGATGGGTTCACCCCTCCACTTT
CASSPGQGMGSPLHF
>TRBV6-5|-|TRBJ1-1|-
TGTGCCAGCAGTTACTCCCGGGAGGGCACTGAAGCTTTCTTT
CASSYSREGTEAFF
>TRBV7-2|TRBD1|TRBJ1-6|-
TGTGCCAGCAGCTTAGACGGGACAGGGAATTCACCCCTCCACTTT
CASSLDGTGNSPLHF
>TRBV12-3/TRBV12-4|TRBD2|TRBJ2-1|many
TGTGCCAGCAGTTTGGGACTAGTCTATGAGCAGTTCTTC
CASSLGLVYEQFF
>TRBV29-1|-|TRBJ1-2|-
TGCAGCGTTGAATCCGGCAGGGTGGATGGCTACACCTTC
CSVESGRVDGYTF
>TRBV27|TRBD2|TRBJ2-3|few
TGTGCCAGCAGACTCACCCCGGGACTAGCGGGAGATAGCCGAACAGATACGCAGTATTTT
CASRLTPGLAGDSRTDTQYF
>TRBV20-1|-|TRBJ2-2|few
TGCAGTGCCCGAGGTGCTAGGGTCACCGGGGAGCTGTTTTTT
CSARGARVTGELFF
>TRBV7-9|TRBD1|TRBJ2-1|-
TGTGCCAGCAGGTCCTCGGGGACAGGGAGGAACAATGAGCAGTTCTTC
CASRSSGTGRNNEQFF
>TRBV28|-|TRBJ2-2|-
TGTGCCAGCAGTTTCCTAGCGTGGAACGGGGAGCTGTTTTTT
CASSFLAWNGELFF
>TRBV6-5|-|TRBJ1-6|few
TGTGCCAGCAGTTACGCGGAAGATTCACCCCTCCACTTT
CASSYAEDSPLHF
>TRBV18|-|TRBJ2-2|-
TGTGCCAGCTCACCAGCCCTTCGGACAGCCTTCGCGAACACCGGGGAGCTGTTTTTT
CASSPALRTAFANTGELFF
>TRBV5-5|TRBD1|TRBJ2-1|few
TGTGCCAGCAGCCCCCAACCGGGACAGGGCCAAAATGAGCAGTTCTTC
CASSPQPGQGQNEQFF
>TRBV20-1|TRBD1|TRBJ2-3|-
TGCAGCCCCAGTGGGACAGGGAGACCAGATACGCAGTATTTT
CSPSGTGRPDTQYF
>TRBV25-1|-|TRBJ2-3|few
TGTGCCAGCAGTGAATTTGGTGCCACAGATACGCAGTATTTT
CASSEFGATDTQYF
>TRBV6-5|-|TRBJ2-5|-
TGTGCCAGCAGTTACTTGACAACCCAAGAGACCCAGTACTTC
CASSYLTTQETQYF
>TRBV18|-|TRBJ2-7|-
TGTGCCAGCTCACCTGCGGGTAGGGGGGAAGAGCAGTACTTC
CASSPAGRGEEQYF
>TRBV7-9|-|TRBJ1-2|-
TGTGCCAGCAGCCCCCGGTACGGGAACTATGGCTACACCTTC
CASSPRYGNYGYTF
>TRBV28|TRBD1|TRBJ2-2|many
TGTGCCAGCAGCTCCGGGACAGGGACCACCGGGGAGCTGTTTTTT
CASSSGTGTTGELFF
>TRBV12-3/TRBV12-4|-|TRBJ1-4|many
TGTGCCAGCAGCCTCGTTCAAGACGAAAAACTGTTTTTT
CASSLVQDEKLFF
>TRBV12-3/TRBV12-4|-|TRBJ2-1|few
TGTGCCAGCAGTCCTGGAGGCCCGGGGAATGAGCAGTTCTTC
CASSPGGPGNEQFF
>TRBV29-1|-|TRBJ2-1|few
TGCAGCGTTGAAGATTTTGGGGGTGGGTCCTACAATGAGCAGTTCTTC
CSVEDFGGGSYNEQFF
>TRBV12-3/TRBV12-4|TRBD1|TRBJ1-2|few
TGTGCCAGCAGGCAAACCGGGACAGTTGGCTACACCTTC
CASRQTGTVGYTF
>TRBV5-1|-|TRBJ2-1|few
TGCGCCAGCAGCTCGAGGGCCATCTCTAGCGTTGAGCAGTTCTTC
CASSSRAISSVEQFF
>TRBV4-3|-|TRBJ2-1|-
TGCGCCAGCAGCCAAGATGTTACTAGTTACAATGAGCAGTTCTTC
CASSQDVTSYNEQFF
>TRBV30|TRBD1|TRBJ1-6|-
TGTGCCTGGAGCTGGACAGGGGGCTTTGATTCACCCCTCCACTTT
CAWSWTGGFDSPLHF